This T cell receptor (beta chain) was sequenced during a study of vaccination effects on CD4 cells after COVID-19. General study findings and limits: Convalescent patients in the study were few, and early post-infection timepoints were absent. At late timepoints after vaccination, vaccine- and infection-induced clones shrank markedly.

Method: immunoSEQ multiplex PCR; TCRdb's copy keeps in-frame clones and lacks some. The sample includes roughly 30,000 clones, about 67% of them seen just once. Following 10 days of culture, CD4+ T cells were isolated. Each participant received a vaccine that was either BNT162b2 or mRNA-1273, given as two doses. Previously uninfected by SARS-CoV-2, the vaccine recipients also showed negative nucleocapsid antibodies. A word on this clone: Its antigen is currently unknown.

This receptor was taken from a human donor who received a COVID-19 vaccine. The input for sequencing was CD4+ T cells from PBMCs cultured without peptide, taken after COVID-19 vaccination.

In nucleotides, the CDR3 is TGTGCCAGCAGCCTGAGGGACAGGGAGCATGAGCAGTTCTTC. Translation: CASSLRDREHEQFF. This rearrangement joins TRBV5-6 to TRBJ2-1, with TRBD1 identical over 9 bases. Per germline, CDR1 SGHDT and CDR2 YYEEEE. This CDR3 comprises 14 residues. With V trimmed by 4 bases and J by 8 bases, 7 bases remained unmatched.